This TCR beta chain was recovered during a study of molecular identifiers for immune sequencing clone quantification. Study-level background: In replicates, RNA from approximately 22,000 or 94,000 naive CD8 cells was split five ways, four sequenced. Study observations and caveats: Identical barcode-sharing TCR molecules could lead to underestimated sizes for highly expanded clones.

Libraries from naive CD8 cells were generated from approximately 20,000 to 980,000 sorted cells (with 10%, 30% or 50% RNA). CD8+CD4-CCR7+CD45RA+ sorting gave the naive CD8 T cells. This clonotype was seen at least ten times. Its antigen is unidentified. MiXCR, applied by TCRdb to the PCR reads, yields one record per CDR3 protein. The profile shows 85,000 to 90,000 distinct CDR3 sequences, around 19% of them singletons. The CDR3 loop spans 14 amino acids. Per germline, CDR1 LGHNA and CDR2 YSLEER. The germline V and J ends were trimmed by 6 bases and 0 bases, with 9 bases remaining between them. The sequence came from a human donor in good health. Some libraries in this study had Jurkat cell RNA spiked in. The sequenced material came from naive CD8+ T cells from blood, with Jurkat cell RNA spiked in. The subset: FACS-sorted CD8+CD4-CCR7+CD45RA+ naive T cells. The rearrangement joins TRBV4-3 to TRBJ2-4; D gene unclear. CDR3 sequence (DNA): TGCGCCAGCAGTCAACGGCTAGCCAAAAACATTCAGTACTTC. As protein: CASSQRLAKNIQYF.